This T cell receptor (beta chain) appears in the sequencing data of a study of T cell repertoires in cytomegalovirus infection. As concerns this clonotype: No antigen is known for it.

TCRdb independently ran MiXCR on the reads; one entry per CDR3 protein. Found here are approximately 110,000 distinct CDR3 sequences, roughly two fifths of them singletons; the top ten hold roughly 70%. In germline, CDR1 is SEHNR, CDR2 FQNEAQ (reference sequence). The germline V and J ends were trimmed by 4 bases and 1 base, with 16 bases remaining between them. The CDR3 covers 16 residues. The genes are TRBV7-9 and TRBJ1-1; weak D call: TRBD1 (6 bases). Sequencing used CD8+ T cells from cultured PBMCs, obtained from culture after CMV antigen stimulation. The TCR sequence derives from a human donor in good health (CMV status not recorded). Some clones in this sample may be carry-over from other donors' samples. The CDR3 sequence: CASSSRDNPWNTEAFF. CDR3 DNA sequence: TGTGCCAGCAGCTCCCGGGACAATCCATGGAACACTGAAGCTTTCTTT.